These 7 T cell receptor beta chains share one sample of origin, sequenced in a study of cytomegalovirus exposure and HLA in healthy donors. PCR used 60 Vbeta primers and 13 Jbeta primers. Repertoires were generated with immunoSEQ multiplex PCR, while TCRdb's copy carries only in-frame clones and drops some. The table lists approximately 160,000 clones, 65% to 70% of them singletons. Sequencing used PBMCs. These TCRs come from a young woman in good health and CMV-seropositive.

This clone has a single count. The genes are TRBV9 and TRBJ2-2, with a possible D match to TRBD2 (5 bases). The CDR3 length is 16 residues. V lost 0 bases to trimming and J lost 1 base, with 10 bases between them. Germline CDR1 SGDLS, CDR2 YYNGEE. The CDR3 coding sequence is TGTGCCAGCAGCGTAGAAGAGGGAGAGAACACCGGGGAGCTGTTTTTT. Residues: CASSVEEGENTGELFF.

The chain links TRBV5-4 to TRBJ2-6, with 8 nucleotides matching TRBD1. This CDR3 has 19 amino acids. In germline, CDR1 is SGHNT, CDR2 YYREEE (reference sequence). The trim removed 6 bases at V and 0 bases at J, leaving 14 bases unmatched. The DNA of the CDR3 is TGTGCCAGCACGGTCTCCCGGGACAGGAGTTTCTCTGGGGCCAACGTCCTGACTTTC. This codes for CASTVSRDRSFSGANVLTF.

The sample holds a few counts of this clone. The chain uses TRBV27 and TRBJ1-2; weak D call: TRBD1 (5 bases). The V gene lost 3 bases and the J gene lost 2 bases, with 10 bases spanning the gap. CDR1 and CDR2 (germline): MNHEY, SMNVEV (reference sequence). This CDR3 is 14 amino acids long. CDR3 residues: CASSLGLLNYGYTF. CDR3 nucleotides: TGTGCCAGCAGTTTGGGGCTCCTAAACTATGGCTACACCTTC.

This clone was seen a handful of times. The chain couples TRBV5-6 to TRBJ1-2; no clear D. The CDR3 extends over 11 amino acids. V was shortened by 1 base and J by 7 bases, with 5 bases between the two germline ends. CDR1 SGHDT and CDR2 YYEEEE come from the germline V gene. CDR3 nucleotide sequence: TGTGCCAGCAGCTTGAATCGTGGCTACACCTTC. Translated, it gives CASSLNRGYTF.

The rearrangement joins TRBV7-6 to TRBJ2-1, with D perhaps matching TRBD1 (7 bases). Germline V gives CDR1 SGHVS, CDR2 FNYEAQ. CDR3 length: 19 residues. With 5 bases removed from V and 3 bases from J, the gap between germline ends came to 26 bases. CDR3 DNA: TGTGCCAGCAGCCACGTAGGGGTGGGGGGACAGAGCTTCTACAATGAGCAGTTCTTC. Translation: CASSHVGVGGQSFYNEQFF. Supplemented by reference TRBV7-6 and TRBJ2-1, the full variable domain reads GAGVSQSPRYKVTKRGQDVALRCDPISGHVSLYWYRQALGQGPEFLTYFNYEAQQDKSGLPNDRFSAERPEGSISTLTIQRTEQRDSAMYRCASSHVGVGGQSFYNEQFFGPGTRLTVL.

The chain has TRBV29-1 and TRBJ2-1; TRBD2 is a possible D gene (6 bases). The CDR3 loop spans 16 amino acids. Trimming shortened V by 6 bases and J by 2 bases, and 20 bases separated the two germline ends. Germline-derived CDR1 and CDR2 are SQVTM and ANQGSEA. CDR3 region: CSVVGEAGNPYNEQFF. The CDR3 nucleotides read TGCAGCGTCGTGGGTGAGGCGGGGAACCCCTACAATGAGCAGTTCTTC.

The chain carries TRBV4-3 and TRBJ1-5, with D uncertain. V shed 4 bases and J shed 5 bases, with 12 bases lying between them. Germline V gene sequence: CDR1 LGHNA, CDR2 YSLEER. CDR3 length: 14 amino acids. The CDR3 bases are TGCGCCAGCAGCCCGACAAATAACTATCAGCCCCAGCATTTT. It specifies CASSPTNNYQPQHF.